This T cell receptor (beta chain) was recovered during a study of blood T cell repertoires in COVID-19. Study-wide background: Sites in the United States, Italy and Spain provided acute and convalescent COVID-19 samples. T cells, B-cell-depleted T cells, or PBMCs supplied cDNA or gDNA.

Authors' data handling: Reference gene primer amplification in the assay estimated nucleated cell counts. Sequenced by immunoSEQ multiplex PCR; TCRdb stores in-frame clones only, minus some. V and J calls and clone size are given by that table; D and trimming were obtained from the DNA. The table has fewer than 75,000 clones, about nine tenths seen once. Germline V gene sequence: CDR1 KGHDR, CDR2 SFDVKD. The CDR3 has 15 residues. The V end was cut by 6 bases, the J end by 2 bases, with 13 bases between. The specimen sequenced was peripheral blood. The chain recombines TRBV24-1 with TRBJ2-1, with TRBD2 as a possible D gene (7 bases). The TCR sequence derives from a man between 50 and 59 years old with active COVID-19. The CDR3 DNA sequence: TGTGCCACCAGTAGCGGGACATCCCCCTACAATGAGCAGTTCTTC. It codes for CATSSGTSPYNEQFF.